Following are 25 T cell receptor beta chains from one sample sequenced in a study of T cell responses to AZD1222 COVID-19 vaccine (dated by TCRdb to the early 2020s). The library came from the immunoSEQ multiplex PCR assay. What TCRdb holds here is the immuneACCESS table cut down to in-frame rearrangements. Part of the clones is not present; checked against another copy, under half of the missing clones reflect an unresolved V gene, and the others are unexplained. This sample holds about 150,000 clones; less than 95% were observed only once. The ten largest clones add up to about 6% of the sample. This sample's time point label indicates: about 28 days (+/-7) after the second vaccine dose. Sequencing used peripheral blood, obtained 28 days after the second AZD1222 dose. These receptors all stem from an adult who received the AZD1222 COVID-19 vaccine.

CDR3 nucleotides: TGCAGTGGCCCGGGGGACAATGAGCAGTTCTTC. It is translated as CSGPGDNEQFF. The genes are TRBV20-1 and TRBJ2-1; D is perhaps TRBD2 (6 bases). This CDR3 has 11 amino acids. Germline-derived CDR1 and CDR2 are DFQATT and SNEGSKA (reference sequence). Trimming shortened V by 7 bases and J by 5 bases, and 9 bases separated the two germline ends.

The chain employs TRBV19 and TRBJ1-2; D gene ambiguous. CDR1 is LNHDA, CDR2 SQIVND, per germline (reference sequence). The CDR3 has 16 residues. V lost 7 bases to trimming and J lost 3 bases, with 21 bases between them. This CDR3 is CASNPLPGTRDYGYTF. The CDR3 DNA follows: TGTGCCAGTAATCCTCTCCCAGGTACCCGGGACTATGGCTACACCTTC.

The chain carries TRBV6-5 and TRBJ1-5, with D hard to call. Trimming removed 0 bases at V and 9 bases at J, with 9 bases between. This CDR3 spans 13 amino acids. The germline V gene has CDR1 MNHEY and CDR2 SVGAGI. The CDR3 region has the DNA TGTGCCAGCAGTTACTCGTGGCGGCTGCCCCAGCATTTT. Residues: CASSYSWRLPQHF.

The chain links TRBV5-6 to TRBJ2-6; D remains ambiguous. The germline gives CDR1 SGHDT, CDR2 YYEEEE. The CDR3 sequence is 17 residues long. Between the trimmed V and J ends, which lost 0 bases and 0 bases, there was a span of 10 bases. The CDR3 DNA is TGTGCCAGCAGCTTGGAAGGGTACCGCTCTGGGGCCAACGTCCTGACTTTC. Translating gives CASSLEGYRSGANVLTF. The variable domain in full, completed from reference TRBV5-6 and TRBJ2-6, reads DAGVTQSPTHLIKTRGQQVTLRCSPKSGHDTVSWYQQALGQGPQFIFQYYEEEERQRGNFPDRFSGHQFPNYSSELNVNALLLGDSALYLCASSLEGYRSGANVLTFGAGSRLTVL.

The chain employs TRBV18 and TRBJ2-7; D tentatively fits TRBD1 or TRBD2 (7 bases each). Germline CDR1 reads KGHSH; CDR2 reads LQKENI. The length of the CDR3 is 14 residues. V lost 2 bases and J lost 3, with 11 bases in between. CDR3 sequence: CASSPAGGDYEQYF. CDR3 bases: TGTGCCAGCTCACCAGCAGGGGGGGACTACGAGCAGTACTTC.

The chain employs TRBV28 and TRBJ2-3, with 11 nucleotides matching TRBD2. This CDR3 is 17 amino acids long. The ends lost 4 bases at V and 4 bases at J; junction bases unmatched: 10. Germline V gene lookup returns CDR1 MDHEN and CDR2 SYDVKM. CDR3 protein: CASSSAVAGGVSDTQYF. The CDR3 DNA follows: TGTGCCAGCAGTTCGGCCGTAGCGGGGGGGGTATCAGATACGCAGTATTTT.

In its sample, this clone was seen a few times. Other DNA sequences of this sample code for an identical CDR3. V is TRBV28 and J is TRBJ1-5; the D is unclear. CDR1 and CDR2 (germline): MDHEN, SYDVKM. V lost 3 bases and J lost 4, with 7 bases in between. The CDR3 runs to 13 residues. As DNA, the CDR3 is TGTGCCAGCAGTTTCGGCAGAAATCAGCCCCAGCATTTT. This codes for CASSFGRNQPQHF.

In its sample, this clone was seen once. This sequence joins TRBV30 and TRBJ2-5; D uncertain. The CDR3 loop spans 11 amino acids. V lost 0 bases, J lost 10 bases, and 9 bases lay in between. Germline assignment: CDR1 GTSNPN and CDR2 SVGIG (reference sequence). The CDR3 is CAWSVKSVQYF. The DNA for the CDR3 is TGTGCCTGGAGTGTAAAAAGTGTCCAGTACTTC.

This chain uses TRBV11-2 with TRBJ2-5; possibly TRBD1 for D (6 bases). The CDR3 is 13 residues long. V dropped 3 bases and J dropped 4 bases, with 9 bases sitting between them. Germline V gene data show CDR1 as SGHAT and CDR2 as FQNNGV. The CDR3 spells CASSFQGRETQYF. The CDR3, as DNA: TGTGCCAGCAGCTTTCAGGGGAGAGAGACCCAGTACTTC.

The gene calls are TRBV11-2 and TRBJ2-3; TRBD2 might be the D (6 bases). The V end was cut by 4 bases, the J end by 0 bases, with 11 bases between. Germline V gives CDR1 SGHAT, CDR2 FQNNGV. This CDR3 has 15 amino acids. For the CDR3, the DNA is TGTGCCAGCAGCTCTTTGACTAGAAGCACAGATACGCAGTATTTT. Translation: CASSSLTRSTDTQYF.

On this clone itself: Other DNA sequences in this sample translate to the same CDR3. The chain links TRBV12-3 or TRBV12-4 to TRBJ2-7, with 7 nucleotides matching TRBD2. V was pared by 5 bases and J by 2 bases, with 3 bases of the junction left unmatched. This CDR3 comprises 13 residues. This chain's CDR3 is CASSLGGTYEQYF. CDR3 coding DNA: TGTGCCAGCAGTCTGGGGGGGACCTACGAGCAGTACTTC.

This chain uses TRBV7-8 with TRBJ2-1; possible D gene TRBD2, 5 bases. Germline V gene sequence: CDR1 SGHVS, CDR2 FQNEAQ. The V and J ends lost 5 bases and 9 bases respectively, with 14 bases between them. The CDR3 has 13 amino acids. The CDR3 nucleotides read TGTGCCAGCAGCCCTAATACGGACTCTGAGCAGTTCTTC. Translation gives CASSPNTDSEQFF. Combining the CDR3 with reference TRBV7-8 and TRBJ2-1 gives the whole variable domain GAGVSQSPRYKVAKRGQDVALRCDPISGHVSLFWYQQALGQGPEFLTYFQNEAQLDKSGLPSDRFFAERPEGSVSTLKIQRTQQEDSAVYLCASSPNTDSEQFFGPGTRLTVL.

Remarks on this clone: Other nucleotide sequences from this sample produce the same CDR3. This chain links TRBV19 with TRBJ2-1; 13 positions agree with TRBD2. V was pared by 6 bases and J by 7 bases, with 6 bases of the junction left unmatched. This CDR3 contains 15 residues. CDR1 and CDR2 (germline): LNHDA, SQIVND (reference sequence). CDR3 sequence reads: CASSGLAGVRNEQFF. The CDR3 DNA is TGTGCCAGTAGCGGACTAGCGGGAGTGCGGAATGAGCAGTTCTTC. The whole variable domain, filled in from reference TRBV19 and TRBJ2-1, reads DGGITQSPKYLFRKEGQNVTLSCEQNLNHDAMYWYRQDPGQGLRLIYYSQIVNDFQKGDIAEGYSVSREKKESFPLTVTSAQKNPTAFYLCASSGLAGVRNEQFFGPGTRLTVL.

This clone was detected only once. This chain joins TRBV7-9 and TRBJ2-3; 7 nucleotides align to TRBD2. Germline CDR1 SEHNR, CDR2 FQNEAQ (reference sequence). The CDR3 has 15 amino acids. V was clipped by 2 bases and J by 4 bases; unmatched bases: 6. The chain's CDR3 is CASSLSGGSADTQYF. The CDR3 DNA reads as TGTGCCAGCAGCTTATCGGGCGGGAGCGCAGATACGCAGTATTTT.

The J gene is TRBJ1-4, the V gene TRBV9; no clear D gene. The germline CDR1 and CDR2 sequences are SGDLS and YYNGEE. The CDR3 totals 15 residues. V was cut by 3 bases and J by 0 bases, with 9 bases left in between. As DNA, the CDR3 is TGTGCCAGCAGCGCCCGCAGGTCAACTAATGAAAAACTGTTTTTT. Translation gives CASSARRSTNEKLFF.

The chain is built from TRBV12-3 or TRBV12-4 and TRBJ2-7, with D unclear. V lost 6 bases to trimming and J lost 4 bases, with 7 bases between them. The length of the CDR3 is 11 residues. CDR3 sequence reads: CASRFEYEQYF. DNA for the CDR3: TGTGCCAGCAGGTTCGAATACGAGCAGTACTTC.

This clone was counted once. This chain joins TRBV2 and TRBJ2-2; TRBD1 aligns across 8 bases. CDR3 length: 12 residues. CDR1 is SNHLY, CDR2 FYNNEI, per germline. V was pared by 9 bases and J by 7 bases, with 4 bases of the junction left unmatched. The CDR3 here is CASRTGNGELFF. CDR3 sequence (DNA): TGTGCCAGTAGGACAGGGAACGGGGAGCTGTTTTTT.

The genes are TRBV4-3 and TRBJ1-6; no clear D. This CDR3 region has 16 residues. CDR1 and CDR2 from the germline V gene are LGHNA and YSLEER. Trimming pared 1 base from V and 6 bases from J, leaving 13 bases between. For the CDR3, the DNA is TGCGCCAGCAGCCAAGGAAGAGGAGGGTTTAATTCACCCCTCCACTTT. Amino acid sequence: CASSQGRGGFNSPLHF.

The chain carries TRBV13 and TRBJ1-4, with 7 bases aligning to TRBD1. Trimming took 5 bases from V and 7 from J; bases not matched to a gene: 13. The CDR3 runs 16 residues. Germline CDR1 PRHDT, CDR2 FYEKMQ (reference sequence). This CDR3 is CASSQTGMGDGEKLFF. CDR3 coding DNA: TGTGCCAGCAGCCAGACAGGGATGGGAGATGGTGAAAAACTGTTTTTT. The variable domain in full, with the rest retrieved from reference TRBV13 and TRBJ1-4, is AAGVIQSPRHLIKEKRETATLKCYPIPRHDTVYWYQQGPGQDPQFLISFYEKMQSDKGSIPDRFSAQQFSDYHSELNMSSLELGDSALYFCASSQTGMGDGEKLFFGSGTQLSVL.

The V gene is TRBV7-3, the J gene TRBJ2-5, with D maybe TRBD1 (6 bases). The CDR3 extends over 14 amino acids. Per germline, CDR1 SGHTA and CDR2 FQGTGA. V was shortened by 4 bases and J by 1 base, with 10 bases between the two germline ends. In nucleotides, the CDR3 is TGTGCCAGCAGCTCACAGGGAACCCAAGAGACCCAGTACTTC. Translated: CASSSQGTQETQYF. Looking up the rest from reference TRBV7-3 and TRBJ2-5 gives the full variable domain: GAGVSQTPSNKVTEKGKYVELRCDPISGHTALYWYRQSLGQGPEFLIYFQGTGAADDSGLPNDRFFAVRPEGSVSTLKIQRTERGDSAVYLCASSSQGTQETQYFGPGTRLLVL.

The CDR3 DNA follows: TGTGCCAGCAGCCTAGGACAGGCCAACACTGAAGCTTTCTTT. This gives the protein CASSLGQANTEAFF. This chain connects TRBV5-5 to TRBJ1-1; 7 bases align to TRBD1. Germline V CDR1 and CDR2: SGHKS, YYEKEE (reference sequence). With V trimmed by 4 bases and J by 2 bases, 5 bases remained unmatched. This CDR3 has 14 amino acids.

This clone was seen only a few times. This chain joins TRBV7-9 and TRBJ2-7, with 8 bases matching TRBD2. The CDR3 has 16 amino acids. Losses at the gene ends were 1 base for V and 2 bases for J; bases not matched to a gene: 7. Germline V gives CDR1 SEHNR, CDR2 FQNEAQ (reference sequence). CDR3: CASSLGAGAGPYEQYF. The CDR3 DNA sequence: TGTGCCAGCAGCTTAGGAGCGGGGGCGGGACCCTACGAGCAGTACTTC.

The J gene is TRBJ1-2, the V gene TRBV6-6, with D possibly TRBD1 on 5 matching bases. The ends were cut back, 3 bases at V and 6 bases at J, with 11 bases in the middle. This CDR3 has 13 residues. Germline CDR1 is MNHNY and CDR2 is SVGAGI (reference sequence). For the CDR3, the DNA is TGTGCCAGCAGTTATGGGGGGACGGATGGCTACACCTTC. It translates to CASSYGGTDGYTF.

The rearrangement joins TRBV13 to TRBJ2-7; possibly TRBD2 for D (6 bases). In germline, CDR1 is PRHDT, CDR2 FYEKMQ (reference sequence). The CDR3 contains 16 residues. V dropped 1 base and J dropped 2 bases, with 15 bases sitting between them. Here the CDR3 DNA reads TGTGCCAGCAGCTTAGTCGGAGGGGCAGGAACCTACGAGCAGTACTTC. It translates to CASSLVGGAGTYEQYF.

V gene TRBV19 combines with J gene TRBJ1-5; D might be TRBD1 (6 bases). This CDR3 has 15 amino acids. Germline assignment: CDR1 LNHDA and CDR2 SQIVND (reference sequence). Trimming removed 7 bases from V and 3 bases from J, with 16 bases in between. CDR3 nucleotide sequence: TGTGCCAGTACCGAACCGGGACACCACAATCAGCCCCAGCATTTT. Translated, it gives CASTEPGHHNQPQHF.